This T cell receptor (beta chain) was sequenced in a study of blood T cell repertoires in COVID-19. The data were produced by immunoSEQ multiplex PCR, yet TCRdb's version contains in-frame clones alone and is incomplete. The sample carries 250,000 to 300,000 clones, less than 85% recorded once. CDR1 and CDR2 (germline): KGHSH, LQKENI. V gave up 5 bases and J gave up 3 bases; unmatched junction bases: 5. The CDR3 spans 15 residues. Only a few counts were recorded for this clone. The V gene is TRBV18, the J gene TRBJ1-4, with 8 nucleotides matching TRBD1. The TCR sequence derives from a man between 60 and 75 years old who had recovered from COVID-19. Sequencing was done on a sample of peripheral blood. CDR3 residues: CASSTDRGSNEKLFF. The CDR3 nucleotides are TGTGCCAGCTCAACCGACAGGGGCTCTAATGAAAAACTGTTTTTT.